These T cell receptor beta chains were read from a single sample in a study of cytomegalovirus exposure and HLA in healthy donors. The table came from immunoSEQ multiplex PCR; TCRdb's copy has only in-frame clones and leaves some out. In the table there are over 100,000 clones, roughly 90% of which are singletons. Sequencing was carried out using PBMCs. The receptor source for this set is a woman in her late teens or twenties in good health and CMV-seropositive. Each CDR3 is given with its conserved first and last residue. D genes are given only for firm matches. The listing skips clone size in some rows; elsewhere it reads once, few, many or a size class.

d_gene,v_gene,abundance,j_gene,CDR3nt,CDR3aa
-,TRBV18,-,TRBJ2-7,TGTGCCAGCTCACCAGGTACAGGGCAATCCTACGAGCAGTACTTC,CASSPGTGQSYEQYF
-,TRBV13,-,TRBJ1-1,TGTGCCAGCAGCTTAAGGGCGGGGGCCTCTGAAGCTTTCTTT,CASSLRAGASEAFF
-,TRBV6-5,-,TRBJ2-3,TGTGCCAGCAGGGACTTCACAGATACGCAGTATTTT,CASRDFTDTQYF
-,TRBV4-1,-,TRBJ1-2,TGCGCCAGCAGCCAAGACGGGGGCTACACCTTC,CASSQDGGYTF
-,TRBV19,-,TRBJ1-1,TGTGCCAGTAGTATTGGGGCCGGGGTGGGAGGAATGAACACTGAAGCTTTCTTT,CASSIGAGVGGMNTEAFF
TRBD2,TRBV30,-,TRBJ2-1,TGTGCCTGGAGAATCGTTCTAGCGGGAGGTGGTACCTACAATGAGCAGTTCTTC,CAWRIVLAGGGTYNEQFF
-,TRBV14,-,TRBJ2-1,TGTGCCAGCAGCCTGAGGATTACTTACAATGAGCAGTTCTTC,CASSLRITYNEQFF
-,TRBV10-3,-,TRBJ1-1,TGTGCCATCAGTGTGGAGCTGTACACTGAAGCTTTCTTT,CAISVELYTEAFF
TRBD1,TRBV10-3,-,TRBJ1-1,TGTGCCATCAGGCCCGGACAGGGGAAACCTGAAGCTTTCTTT,CAIRPGQGKPEAFF
-,TRBV6-5,-,TRBJ1-1,TGTGCCAGCAGGTCCAGGGAAGGGGTCACTGAAGCTTTCTTT,CASRSREGVTEAFF
TRBD2,TRBV18,once,TRBJ2-2,TGTGCCAGCTCACCAAGACTAGCGGGAGAATCCGGGGAGCTGTTTTTT,CASSPRLAGESGELFF
TRBD2,TRBV7-9,-,TRBJ2-7,TGTGCCAGCACGGGGGGACCCTACGAGCAGTACTTC,CASTGGPYEQYF
-,TRBV2,-,TRBJ2-7,TGTGCCAGCACCTTGGAGGGGAGCTCCTACGAGCAGTACTTC,CASTLEGSSYEQYF
-,TRBV19,few,TRBJ1-2,TGTGCCAGTAGTATCACAGTGAACTATGGCTACACCTTC,CASSITVNYGYTF
-,TRBV6-5,-,TRBJ1-2,TGTGCCAGCAGTCGAATACAGGGATCTGACTATGGCTACACCTTC,CASSRIQGSDYGYTF
TRBD1,TRBV7-9,-,TRBJ2-7,TGTGCCAGCAGCTTAGGTTCCCGACAGGGTCGCTCCTACGAGCAGTACTTC,CASSLGSRQGRSYEQYF
-,TRBV2,once,TRBJ2-3,TGTGCCAGCAAAGTCAGAGAGGGCGGGCTGCAGTATTTT,CASKVREGGLQYF
TRBD2,TRBV23-1,-,TRBJ2-3,TGCGCCAGCAGTCGCCACGGGGGGACCACAGATACGCAGTATTTT,CASSRHGGTTDTQYF
-,TRBV5-8,-,TRBJ1-3,TGTGCCAGCAGCCGAGGACAGTTCTCTGGAAACACCATATATTTT,CASSRGQFSGNTIYF
TRBD2,TRBV2,once,TRBJ2-3,TGTGCCAGCAGTCGGACGGGAGGCCCAGATACGCAGTATTTT,CASSRTGGPDTQYF
TRBD2,TRBV27,once,TRBJ2-5,TGTGCCAGCAGTTTTGCGGGGGGCCAAGAGACCCAGTACTTC,CASSFAGGQETQYF
-,TRBV30,-,TRBJ1-1,TGTGCCTGGAGTCCGACCGGGGGGGCTGAAGCTTTCTTT,CAWSPTGGAEAFF
TRBD1,TRBV25-1,few,TRBJ1-5,TGTGCCACCCAGGGGGACAGCGACTATAGCAATCAGCCCCAGCATTTT,CATQGDSDYSNQPQHF
TRBD2,TRBV7-3,-,TRBJ2-2,TGTGCCAGCAGCTTTAGCGGGGGGGATACCGGGGAGCTGTTTTTT,CASSFSGGDTGELFF
TRBD1,TRBV6-6,-,TRBJ1-1,TGTGCCAGCAGTTACCCACAGGGGGCGGGAACTGAAGCTTTCTTT,CASSYPQGAGTEAFF
-,TRBV6-5,-,TRBJ2-1,TGTGCCAGCAGTCGGGACATCAACTCCTACAATGAGCAGTTCTTC,CASSRDINSYNEQFF
TRBD1,TRBV27,-,TRBJ2-1,TGTGCCAGCAGTTTATACGGGACAGGTATATTTGCAGAGCAGTTCTTC,CASSLYGTGIFAEQFF
TRBD1,TRBV6-4,-,TRBJ1-2,TGTGCCAGCAGTCAACTGACCCCAGACAGGGTTTGCCATGGCTACACCTTC,CASSQLTPDRVCHGYTF
TRBD1,TRBV6-6,-,TRBJ2-1,TGTGCCAGCGGGGGGACCGGGACAGGTTTCTCGTATGAGCAGTTCTTC,CASGGTGTGFSYEQFF
TRBD1,TRBV28,-,TRBJ2-2,TGTGCCAGCAGTTCCTGGACAGGGTGGAACACCGGGGAGCTGTTTTTT,CASSSWTGWNTGELFF
TRBD1,TRBV5-8,-,TRBJ2-2,TGTGCCAGCAGCTTGTATGGTAGGGGACAGGCTGTCCGGGAGCTGTTTTTT,CASSLYGRGQAVRELFF
-,TRBV7-3,-,TRBJ2-1,TGTGCCAGCAGCTCCCCCCCCGAGAATGAGCAGTTCTTC,CASSSPPENEQFF
TRBD2,TRBV4-1,-,TRBJ2-2,TGCGCCAGCTCCCTTCAGTACCGGGGGGCGAACACCGGGGAGCTGTTTTTT,CASSLQYRGANTGELFF
-,TRBV16,-,TRBJ1-2,TGTGCCAGCAGCCAATCTCCTAGACAGACCGTAGGAAACCATGGCTACACCTTC,CASSQSPRQTVGNHGYTF
TRBD2,TRBV2,-,TRBJ2-1,TGTGCCAGCAGGACGATGCTAGCGGGAGTATGGAATGAGCAGTTCTTC,CASRTMLAGVWNEQFF
-,TRBV12-5,-,TRBJ2-7,TGTGCTAGTGGTTTGGGCTCACGACAGGCCTCTAACGAGCAGTACTTC,CASGLGSRQASNEQYF
TRBD1,TRBV5-4,-,TRBJ2-3,TGTGCCAGCAGCCTAGCCGGGACAGGGGGCGATACGCAGTATTTT,CASSLAGTGGDTQYF
-,TRBV5-1,-,TRBJ1-1,TGCGCCAGCAGCTTGGATTCGGGGTTGGTAGCTTTCTTT,CASSLDSGLVAFF
-,TRBV5-1,-,TRBJ1-1,TGCGCCAGCAGCTTTACAGGGAACACTGAAGCTTTCTTT,CASSFTGNTEAFF
-,TRBV21-1,-,TRBJ2-7,TGTGCCAGCAGATCGAGCGGGGGTAGGTACGAGCAGTACTTC,CASRSSGGRYEQYF
-,TRBV4-1,-,TRBJ1-1,TGCGCCAGCAGCCCCCAGGCCCCCAACACTGAAGCTTTCTTT,CASSPQAPNTEAFF
-,TRBV6-6,-,TRBJ1-2,TGTGCCAGCAGTTACTCAGCGGGCAGGGCCTATGGCTACACCTTC,CASSYSAGRAYGYTF
-,TRBV6-5,-,TRBJ1-3,TGTGCCAGCAGACCCATCGACTCAAATGGAAACACCATATATTTT,CASRPIDSNGNTIYF
TRBD1,TRBV28,-,TRBJ1-5,TGTGCCAGCAGTTTAGACAGGGGGCGGGACCAGCCCCAGCATTTT,CASSLDRGRDQPQHF
TRBD1,TRBV11-2,once,TRBJ2-1,TGTGCCAGCAGCTTGGACAGGGGGCCTCACAATGAGCAGTTCTTC,CASSLDRGPHNEQFF
-,TRBV19,-,TRBJ1-5,TGTGCCAGTAGTAATTTCGGACAGTACAATCAGCCCCAGCATTTT,CASSNFGQYNQPQHF
TRBD1,TRBV27,-,TRBJ1-4,TGTGCCAGCAGTTTATCCTACGACAGGGGGATGGATGAAAAACTGTTTTTT,CASSLSYDRGMDEKLFF
TRBD2,TRBV7-8,-,TRBJ2-7,TGTGCCAGCAGCTTAAGTTTTGTGTCTAGCGGGGGGGCCTACGAGCAGTACTTC,CASSLSFVSSGGAYEQYF